Each of the 5 T cell receptor beta chains below was sequenced from the same sample in a study of Graves' ophthalmopathy and Graves' hyperthyroidism. Amplification of the TCR beta CDR3 regions used RNA transcripts (as template). The workflow started with a first-round RT-PCR run with HTBI primers and then moved on to a second-round multiplex PCR. TCRdb re-called the multiplex PCR reads through MiXCR, storing one row per CDR3 protein. This table holds hundreds of thousands of distinct CDR3 sequences, roughly 14% found once. The sequencing sample was made of blood. The receptors shown here come from a woman in her 30s with Graves' ophthalmopathy.

This clonotype appeared a few times. The chain uses TRBV19 and TRBJ2-2, with 12 nucleotides matching TRBD1. The germline gives CDR1 LNHDA, CDR2 SQIVND (reference sequence). CDR3 size: 17 residues. Germline trimming cut 4 bases from V and 3 bases from J; bases unmatched to any gene: 6. The CDR3 spells CASSSPGQGADTGELFF. CDR3 bases: TGTGCCAGTAGTAGCCCGGGACAGGGGGCGGACACCGGGGAGCTGTTTTTT.

Turning to this clonotype: This clone may be a read error of a much larger clone one base away. The genes are TRBV5-1 and TRBJ2-5; tentatively, D is TRBD1 (6 bases). The CDR3 extends over 15 amino acids. Germline V gives CDR1 SGHRS, CDR2 YFSETQ. CDR3 in DNA: TGCGCCAGCAGCTTGGACCAGGGGCAAAGAGAGACCAAGTACTTC. It specifies CASSLDQGQRETKYF.

This clonotype has ten or more counts. The rearrangement joins TRBV10-3 to TRBJ1-2, with TRBD1 matching 12 bases. Germline V lookup: CDR1 ENHRY, CDR2 SYGVKD. The CDR3 is 17 residues long. J was trimmed by 8 bases and V by 2 bases; bases with no gene match: 12. The CDR3 is CAISEAGTGGAVIGYTF. CDR3 sequence (DNA): TGTGCCATCAGTGAGGCCGGGACAGGGGGCGCAGTAATCGGCTACACCTTC.

This clonotype came up many times. The chain employs TRBV10-3 and TRBJ2-2, with D hard to call. Germline lookup yields CDR1 ENHRY and CDR2 SYGVKD. CDR3 length: 13 amino acids. The germline V and J ends were trimmed by 4 bases and 4 bases, with 7 bases remaining between them. CDR3 in amino acids: CAISGTFTGELFF. As DNA, the CDR3 is TGTGCCATCAGTGGGACGTTCACCGGGGAGCTGTTTTTT.

A word on this clonotype: This may arise from a read error, as a much more abundant clone is one base away. The chain has TRBV12-3 or TRBV12-4 and TRBJ1-2, with 9 bases identical to TRBD1. The CDR3 is 14 residues long. CDR3 loop: CAGSGGQGRYGYTF. CDR3 bases: TGTGCCGGCAGCGGCGGACAGGGGAGATATGGCTACACCTTC.